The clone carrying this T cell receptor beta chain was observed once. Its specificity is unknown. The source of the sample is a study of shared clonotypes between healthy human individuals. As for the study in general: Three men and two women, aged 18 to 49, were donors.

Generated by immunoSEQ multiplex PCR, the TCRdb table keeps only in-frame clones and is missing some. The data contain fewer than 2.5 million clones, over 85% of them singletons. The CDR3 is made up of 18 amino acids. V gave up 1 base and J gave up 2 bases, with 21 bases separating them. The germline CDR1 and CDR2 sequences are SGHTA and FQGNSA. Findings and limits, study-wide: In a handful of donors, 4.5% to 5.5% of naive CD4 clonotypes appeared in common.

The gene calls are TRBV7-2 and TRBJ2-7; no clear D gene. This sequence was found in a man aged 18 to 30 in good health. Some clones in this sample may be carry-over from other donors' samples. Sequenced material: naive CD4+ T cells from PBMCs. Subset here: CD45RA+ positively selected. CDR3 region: CASSLVLSQTQFTYEQYF. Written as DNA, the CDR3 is TGTGCCAGCAGCTTAGTGTTAAGCCAGACACAATTTACCTACGAGCAGTACTTC.